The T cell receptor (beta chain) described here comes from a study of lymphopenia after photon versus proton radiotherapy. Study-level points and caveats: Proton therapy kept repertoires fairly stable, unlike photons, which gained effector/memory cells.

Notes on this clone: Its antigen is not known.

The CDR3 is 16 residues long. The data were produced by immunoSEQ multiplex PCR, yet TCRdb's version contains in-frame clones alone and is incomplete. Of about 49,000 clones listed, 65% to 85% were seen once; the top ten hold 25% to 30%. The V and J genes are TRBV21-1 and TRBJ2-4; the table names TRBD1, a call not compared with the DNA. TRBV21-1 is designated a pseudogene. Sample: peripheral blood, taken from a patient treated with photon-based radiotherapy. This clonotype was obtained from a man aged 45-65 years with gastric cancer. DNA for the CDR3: TGTGCCAGCAAAGCGATCGACAGGGATGCCAAAAACATTCAGTACTTC. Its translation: CASKAIDRDAKNIQYF.